The clone carrying this T cell receptor (beta chain) was observed at least ten times. This sample stems from a study of type 1 regulatory T cells. The wider study: This in vitro CD4 product, T-allo10, is enriched for Tr1 cells and alloantigen-specific.

TCRdb re-analysed the reads in MiXCR, keeping a single row per CDR3 protein. The sample shows approximately 19,000 distinct CDR3 sequences, roughly 10% of them seen only once. CDR1 is SGHTA, CDR2 FQGTGA, per germline. The V gene lost 4 bases and the J gene lost 3 bases, with 20 bases spanning the gap. The CDR3 loop spans 17 amino acids. This clonotype was obtained from a human donor in good health. The V and J genes are TRBV7-3 and TRBJ2-3; tentatively, D is TRBD2 (7 bases). The material sequenced was CD4+ T cells, either the whole sample or a sorted fraction (not recorded which). The CDR3 sequence: CASSSYGGGKNTDTQYF. For the CDR3, the DNA is TGTGCCAGCAGCTCCTATGGCGGGGGCAAAAATACAGATACGCAGTATTTT.